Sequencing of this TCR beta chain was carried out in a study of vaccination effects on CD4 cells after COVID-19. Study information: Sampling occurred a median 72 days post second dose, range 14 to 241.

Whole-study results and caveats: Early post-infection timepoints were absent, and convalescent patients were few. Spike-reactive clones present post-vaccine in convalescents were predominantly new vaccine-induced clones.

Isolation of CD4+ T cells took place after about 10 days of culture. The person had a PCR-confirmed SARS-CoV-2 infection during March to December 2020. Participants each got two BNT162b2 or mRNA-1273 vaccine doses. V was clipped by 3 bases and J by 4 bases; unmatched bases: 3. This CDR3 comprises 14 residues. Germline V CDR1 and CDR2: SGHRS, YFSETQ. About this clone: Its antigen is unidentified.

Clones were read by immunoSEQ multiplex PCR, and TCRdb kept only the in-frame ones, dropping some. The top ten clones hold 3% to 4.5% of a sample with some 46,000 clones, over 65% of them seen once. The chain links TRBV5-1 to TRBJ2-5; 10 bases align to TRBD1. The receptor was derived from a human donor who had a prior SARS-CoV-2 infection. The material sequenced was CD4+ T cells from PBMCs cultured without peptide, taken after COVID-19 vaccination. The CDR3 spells CASSSGQGTETQYF. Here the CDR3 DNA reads TGCGCCAGCAGCTCGGGACAGGGGACAGAGACCCAGTACTTC.